These T cell receptor beta chains were read from a single sample in a study of blood T cell repertoires in COVID-19. Profiled with immunoSEQ multiplex PCR; TCRdb holds only in-frame clones, not every one. The sample consists of under 50,000 clones, 90% of them appearing once. Sequencing used peripheral blood. These receptors were taken from a man in his 70s with active COVID-19. The CDR3 runs from the conserved cysteine through the conserved F or W. Each record gives: J gene, D gene, V gene, clone size, CDR3 protein, CDR3 DNA. The D gene is left open where the match is weak. Not every row has a clone size; where given, it reads once, few, many or a size class.

j_call: TRBJ2-1; d_call: TRBD2; v_call: TRBV7-2; clone_size: NA; cdr3_aa: CASSASGSPLNEQFF; cdr3_nt: TGTGCCAGCAGCGCTAGCGGGAGTCCCCTCAATGAGCAGTTCTTC
j_call: TRBJ2-3; d_call: TRBD2; v_call: TRBV27; clone_size: NA; cdr3_aa: CASSRNGLAGSTDTQYF; cdr3_nt: TGTGCCAGCAGTCGAAACGGACTAGCGGGGAGCACAGATACGCAGTATTTT
j_call: TRBJ1-2; d_call: NA; v_call: TRBV28; clone_size: NA; cdr3_aa: CASRSPPRRGNYGYTF; cdr3_nt: TGTGCCAGCAGGAGTCCCCCACGGCGGGGCAACTATGGCTACACCTTC
j_call: TRBJ2-2; d_call: NA; v_call: TRBV7-3; clone_size: NA; cdr3_aa: CASSFRGTGELFF; cdr3_nt: TGTGCCAGCAGCTTCAGGGGAACCGGGGAGCTGTTTTTT
j_call: TRBJ2-1; d_call: TRBD2; v_call: TRBV11-3; clone_size: NA; cdr3_aa: CASSLLAGDSNEQFF; cdr3_nt: TGTGCCAGCAGCTTACTAGCGGGAGATTCCAATGAGCAGTTCTTC
j_call: TRBJ1-3; d_call: TRBD1; v_call: TRBV2; clone_size: NA; cdr3_aa: CASSDLQDRFSGNTIYF; cdr3_nt: TGTGCCAGCAGTGATTTACAGGACAGGTTCTCTGGAAACACCATATATTTT
j_call: TRBJ2-7; d_call: TRBD1; v_call: TRBV7-2; clone_size: NA; cdr3_aa: CASSLPQGAYEQYF; cdr3_nt: TGTGCCAGCAGCTTACCACAGGGGGCTTACGAGCAGTACTTC
j_call: TRBJ1-5; d_call: NA; v_call: TRBV28; clone_size: NA; cdr3_aa: CASTPSPSNQPQHF; cdr3_nt: TGTGCCAGCACCCCCTCCCCTAGTAATCAGCCCCAGCATTTT
j_call: TRBJ1-1; d_call: NA; v_call: TRBV18; clone_size: NA; cdr3_aa: CASSPASGPGNTEAFF; cdr3_nt: TGTGCCAGCTCACCAGCCTCCGGGCCGGGAAACACTGAAGCTTTCTTT
j_call: TRBJ2-7; d_call: TRBD2; v_call: TRBV5-5; clone_size: NA; cdr3_aa: CASRFERGGRYEQYF; cdr3_nt: TGTGCCAGCAGATTTGAGCGGGGGGGCCGGTACGAGCAGTACTTC
j_call: TRBJ2-1; d_call: TRBD2; v_call: TRBV11-3; clone_size: NA; cdr3_aa: CATSSGTSGGEEQFF; cdr3_nt: TGTGCCACTTCGTCCGGGACTAGCGGGGGAGAGGAGCAGTTCTTC
j_call: TRBJ2-3; d_call: NA; v_call: TRBV27; clone_size: NA; cdr3_aa: CASSLSHTFTRVYTQYF; cdr3_nt: TGTGCCAGCAGTTTATCTCATACCTTTACCAGGGTGTATACGCAGTATTTT
j_call: TRBJ1-1; d_call: NA; v_call: TRBV2; clone_size: NA; cdr3_aa: CASSDTLYEDTEAFF; cdr3_nt: TGTGCCAGCAGTGACACACTCTATGAGGACACTGAAGCTTTCTTT
j_call: TRBJ1-3; d_call: TRBD1; v_call: TRBV5-8; clone_size: NA; cdr3_aa: CRVRRRGQGNTIYF; cdr3_nt: TGCAGGGTTCGCCGGAGGGGGCAAGGAAACACCATATATTTT
j_call: TRBJ2-1; d_call: TRBD1; v_call: TRBV6-6; clone_size: once; cdr3_aa: CASSYRQGANNEQFF; cdr3_nt: TGTGCCAGCAGTTACAGACAGGGGGCAAACAATGAGCAGTTCTTC
j_call: TRBJ2-7; d_call: NA; v_call: TRBV7-2; clone_size: NA; cdr3_aa: CASSSRRIYEQYF; cdr3_nt: TGTGCCAGCAGCTCACGGAGAATCTACGAGCAGTACTTC
j_call: TRBJ1-1; d_call: TRBD1; v_call: TRBV18; clone_size: NA; cdr3_aa: CASSPNRGGTEAFF; cdr3_nt: TGTGCCAGCTCACCGAACAGGGGCGGCACTGAAGCTTTCTTT
j_call: TRBJ1-2; d_call: NA; v_call: TRBV6-5; clone_size: NA; cdr3_aa: CASSYPWGHGYTF; cdr3_nt: TGTGCCAGCAGTTACCCTTGGGGCCATGGCTACACCTTC
j_call: TRBJ2-1; d_call: TRBD2; v_call: TRBV7-3; clone_size: NA; cdr3_aa: CASRAGGNPNNEQFF; cdr3_nt: TGTGCCAGCCGGGCGGGAGGAAACCCGAACAATGAGCAGTTCTTC
j_call: TRBJ2-1; d_call: TRBD1; v_call: TRBV4-2; clone_size: once; cdr3_aa: CASSQPSAGGDEQFF; cdr3_nt: TGTGCCAGCAGCCAACCATCCGCAGGGGGCGATGAGCAGTTCTTC
j_call: TRBJ2-7; d_call: NA; v_call: TRBV11-1; clone_size: NA; cdr3_aa: CASSPGQNRAYEQYF; cdr3_nt: TGTGCCAGCAGCCCAGGACAGAATCGAGCCTACGAGCAGTACTTC
j_call: TRBJ2-1; d_call: TRBD2; v_call: TRBV4-1; clone_size: medium-sized; cdr3_aa: CASSQGLAGNNEQFF; cdr3_nt: TGCGCCAGCAGCCAAGGACTAGCGGGAAACAATGAGCAGTTCTTC
j_call: TRBJ2-5; d_call: TRBD1; v_call: TRBV6-5; clone_size: few; cdr3_aa: CASSQGVGETQYF; cdr3_nt: TGTGCCAGCAGTCAGGGGGTAGGGGAGACCCAGTACTTC
j_call: TRBJ1-1; d_call: NA; v_call: TRBV5-6; clone_size: NA; cdr3_aa: CASSLGHLNTEAFF; cdr3_nt: TGTGCCAGCAGCTTGGGACACCTGAACACTGAAGCTTTCTTT
j_call: TRBJ1-2; d_call: NA; v_call: TRBV4-1; clone_size: NA; cdr3_aa: CASSQGLGGYGYTF; cdr3_nt: TGCGCCAGCAGCCAAGGGTTGGGGGGGTATGGCTACACCTTC
j_call: TRBJ2-7; d_call: TRBD2; v_call: TRBV27; clone_size: NA; cdr3_aa: CASSPYGGSSYEQYF; cdr3_nt: TGTGCCAGTTCCCCCTACGGGGGGAGCTCCTACGAGCAGTACTTC
j_call: TRBJ1-5; d_call: TRBD1; v_call: TRBV28; clone_size: NA; cdr3_aa: CASSLGTGDVNQPQHF; cdr3_nt: TGTGCCAGCAGCTTAGGGACAGGGGACGTTAATCAGCCCCAGCATTTT
j_call: TRBJ2-7; d_call: NA; v_call: TRBV7-2; clone_size: once; cdr3_aa: CASSLVPGLSGYEQYF; cdr3_nt: TGTGCCAGCAGCTTAGTGCCTGGACTGAGCGGGTACGAGCAGTACTTC